The 5 T cell receptor beta chains below were found in one sample sequenced in a study of T cells in Graves' hyperthyroidism and ophthalmopathy. Researchers took RNA transcripts and amplified the TCR beta CDR3 regions from them. Researchers ran a first-round RT-PCR on the TCR CDR3 using the HTBI primer set. TCRdb analysed the multiplex PCR reads with MiXCR anew, one entry per CDR3 protein. The table has roughly 250,000 distinct CDR3 sequences, about 16% seen once; the top ten hold about 29%. The sample taken for sequencing was blood. All receptors derive from a woman aged 18-30 years with Graves' ophthalmopathy.

In this sample, this clonotype turned up many times. The rearrangement uses TRBV6-1 and TRBJ1-5; 10 bases are a match to TRBD1. This CDR3 comprises 15 residues. Germline V gene sequence: CDR1 MNHNS, CDR2 SASEGT. After removal of 3 bases from V and 3 bases from J, the junction contained 2 bases not matched to a gene. The CDR3 sequence: CASSEGQGNNQPQHF. Here the CDR3 DNA reads TGTGCCAGCAGTGAGGGACAGGGGAACAATCAGCCCCAGCATTTT.

The rearrangement links TRBV28 to TRBJ2-7; TRBD2 matches at 9 bases. This CDR3 is 13 amino acids long. Trimming took 3 bases from V and 5 from J; bases not matched to a gene: 2. CDR1 is MDHEN, CDR2 SYDVKM, per germline. CDR3 nucleotides: TGTGCCAGCAGTTTTGGCGGGGGGGACGAGCAGTACTTC. Amino acid sequence: CASSFGGGDEQYF.

This chain links TRBV12-3 or TRBV12-4 with TRBJ2-7; TRBD1 aligns across 12 bases. The CDR3 is 15 residues long. The ends lost 4 bases at V and 3 bases at J; junction bases unmatched: 4. The CDR3 DNA reads TGTGCCAGCAGTTGGGGACAGGGGGCCGGCTACGAGCAGTACTTC. This codes for CASSWGQGAGYEQYF.

Many counts were recorded for this clonotype. The rearrangement joins TRBV6-1 to TRBJ2-1; 12 nucleotides match TRBD2. CDR3 size: 15 residues. V lost 5 bases to trimming and J lost 2 bases; unmatched junction nucleotides: 1. Germline assignment: CDR1 MNHNS and CDR2 SASEGT. In DNA, the CDR3 is TGTGCCAGCAGTCGGACTAGCGGGACCTACAATGAGCAGTTCTTC. It codes for CASSRTSGTYNEQFF.

This clonotype was recorded at least ten times. CDR3 sequence: CASSLTSGGEETQYF. The CDR3, as DNA: TGTGCCAGCAGCTTAACCTCTGGGGGGGAAGAGACCCAGTACTTC. This rearrangement joins TRBV7-9 to TRBJ2-5; 7 nucleotides match TRBD2. Trimming at V came to 2 bases and at J to 3 bases, leaving 6 bases not matched to a gene. The CDR3 consists of 15 residues. Germline CDR1 reads SEHNR; CDR2 reads FQNEAQ (reference sequence).